The following is a T cell receptor (beta chain) sequence with its context. The data stem from a study of T cell responses to AZD1222 COVID-19 vaccine. Sequencing used immunoSEQ multiplex PCR; TCRdb keeps in-frame clones, though not all of them. The data hold some 150,000 clones, with around nine tenths observed a single time. The CDR3 loop spans 12 amino acids. V shed 10 bases, J shed 6 bases, and the junction held 8 bases outside the gene matches. In germline, CDR1 is WSHSY, CDR2 SAAADI. V gene TRBV10-2 combines with J gene TRBJ2-7, with 8 bases fitting TRBD2. Here the sequenced sample was peripheral blood, taken on day 0 of AZD1222 vaccination. The sequence was collected from an adult in good health. CDR3 DNA: TGCGCCACCAAGCGGGAGCGGGGCGAGCAGTACTTC. Amino acids: CATKRERGEQYF.